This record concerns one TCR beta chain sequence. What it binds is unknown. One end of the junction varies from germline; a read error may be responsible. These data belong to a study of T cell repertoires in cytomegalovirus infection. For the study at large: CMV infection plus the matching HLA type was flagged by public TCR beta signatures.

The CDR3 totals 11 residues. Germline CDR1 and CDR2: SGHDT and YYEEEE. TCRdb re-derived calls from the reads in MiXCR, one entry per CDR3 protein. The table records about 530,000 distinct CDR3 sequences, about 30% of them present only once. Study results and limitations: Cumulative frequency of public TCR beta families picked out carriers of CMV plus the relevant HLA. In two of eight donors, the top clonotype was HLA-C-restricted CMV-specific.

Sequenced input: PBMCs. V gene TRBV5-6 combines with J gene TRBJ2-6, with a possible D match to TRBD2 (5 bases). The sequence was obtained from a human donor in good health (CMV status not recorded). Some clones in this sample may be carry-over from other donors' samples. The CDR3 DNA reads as TGTGCCAGCAGCCCTGGGGAGAAGTGGGCTTTC. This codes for CASSPGEKWAF.